One and the same sample provided the 10 T cell receptor beta chains below, sequenced in a study of blood T cells in healthy people across ages. For the second PCR, which ran for about 7 to 12 cycles, a sample-barcoded 5' primer and a J-beta primer mix were used. MiXCR was run by TCRdb on the 5' RACE reads, yielding one entry per CDR3 protein. The sample has 1.2 million to 1.5 million distinct CDR3 sequences, around 42% seen once. The sample consisted of blood. These receptor sequences come from a young woman in good health.

The chain is built from TRBV7-9 and TRBJ2-3, with D perhaps being TRBD1 or TRBD2 (6 bases each). Trimming removed 9 bases at V and 2 bases at J, with 21 bases between. The germline V gene encodes CDR1 SEHNR and CDR2 FQNEAQ (reference sequence). CDR3 length: 16 residues. Here the CDR3 reads CASTTGGPGFTDTQYF. The CDR3 bases are TGTGCCAGTACGACTGGGGGGCCGGGGTTCACAGATACGCAGTATTTT.

This clonotype was counted a few times. The V call is TRBV11-2, the J call TRBJ1-2; D might be TRBD1 (5 bases). The CDR3 runs to 15 residues. V was trimmed by 3 bases and J by 4 bases, leaving 15 bases between them. Germline CDR1 and CDR2: SGHAT and FQNNGV. CDR3 sequence: CASSFGAMRGYGYTF. The CDR3 nucleotides read TGTGCCAGCAGCTTCGGGGCGATGCGTGGCTATGGCTACACCTTC.

This clonotype showed up just a few times. The V call is TRBV10-3, the J call TRBJ2-5; D is unresolved. The CDR3 is made up of 15 amino acids. The germline V and J ends were trimmed by 0 bases and 4 bases, with 12 bases remaining between them. The germline V gene has CDR1 ENHRY and CDR2 SYGVKD. The CDR3 region has the DNA TGTGCCATCAGTGAGTCGGGCGGTCGTGGAGAGACCCAGTACTTC. Translated: CAISESGGRGETQYF.

This clonotype appeared a few times. The chain combines TRBV5-6 with TRBJ2-3; perhaps D is TRBD1 or TRBD2 (6 bases each). The CDR3 totals 16 residues. The germline V gene has CDR1 SGHDT and CDR2 YYEEEE. The V end was cut by 0 bases, the J end by 1 base, with 12 bases between. The CDR3 DNA sequence: TGTGCCAGCAGCTTGGTGGAGGGGGGTGGCACAGATACGCAGTATTTT. Amino acid sequence: CASSLVEGGGTDTQYF. The variable domain in full, with the rest retrieved from reference TRBV5-6 and TRBJ2-3, is DAGVTQSPTHLIKTRGQQVTLRCSPKSGHDTVSWYQQALGQGPQFIFQYYEEEERQRGNFPDRFSGHQFPNYSSELNVNALLLGDSALYLCASSLVEGGGTDTQYFGPGTRLTVL.

The chain carries TRBV12-3 or TRBV12-4 and TRBJ2-5; TRBD1 agrees at 9 bases. Losses at the gene ends were 5 bases for V and 11 bases for J; bases not matched to a gene: 18. This CDR3 spans 16 amino acids. CDR3 DNA sequence: TGTGCCAGCAGTGATTCCGGGACAGGGTCTGGCAATGAGCAGTACTTC. Translation gives CASSDSGTGSGNEQYF.

The rearrangement joins TRBV6-2 or TRBV6-3 to TRBJ1-1; D possibly corresponds to TRBD1 (5 bases). Germline CDR1 MNHEY, CDR2 SVGEGT. The CDR3 has 12 residues. V was shortened by 2 bases and J by 7 bases, with 8 bases between the two germline ends. CDR3 sequence (DNA): TGTGCCAGCAGTTACAGGGGCAATGAAGCTTTCTTT. Residues: CASSYRGNEAFF.

Only a few counts were recorded for this clonotype. The V gene is TRBV15, the J gene TRBJ1-2; TRBD1 might be the D (6 bases). V was cut by 2 bases and J by 5 bases, with 12 bases left in between. Germline V CDR1 and CDR2: LNHNV, YYDKDF (reference sequence). This CDR3 region has 14 residues. The CDR3, as DNA: TGTGCCACCAGCAGACCGGACAGAGAGTATGGCTACACCTTC. Translating gives CATSRPDREYGYTF.

The chain recombines TRBV7-9 with TRBJ1-2; 11 bases map to TRBD1. The ends lost 5 bases at V and 8 bases at J; junction bases unmatched: 10. The germline V gene has CDR1 SEHNR and CDR2 FQNEAQ (reference sequence). The CDR3 covers 15 residues. Here the CDR3 reads CASSVTGTGGQGYTF. The DNA of the CDR3 is TGTGCCAGCAGCGTTACCGGGACAGGGGGACAGGGCTACACCTTC.

This clonotype was counted a few times. The chain joins TRBV6-6 to TRBJ2-7; 12 bases map to TRBD1. V shed 6 bases and J 0 bases; nucleotides not matched to a gene: 9. This CDR3 comprises 17 residues. CDR1 and CDR2 from the germline V gene are MNHNY and SVGAGI (reference sequence). As DNA, the CDR3 is TGTGCCAGCAGAGCCGGGACAGGGGGCCTTCTCTCCTACGAGCAGTACTTC. This codes for CASRAGTGGLLSYEQYF.

The rearrangement joins TRBV11-2 to TRBJ2-3, with 7 nucleotides matching TRBD1. Germline trimming cut 5 bases from V and 4 bases from J; bases unmatched to any gene: 12. Germline V gene sequence: CDR1 SGHAT, CDR2 FQNNGV. The length of the CDR3 is 16 residues. The CDR3 nucleotides read TGTGCCAGCAGCCCGGGGCAGGGGGTGAGGTCAGATACGCAGTATTTT. Residues: CASSPGQGVRSDTQYF.